One and the same sample provided the 21 T cell receptor beta chains below, sequenced in a study of response to subunit inactivated influenza vaccine. TCRdb processed the RT-PCR reads anew with MiXCR; each CDR3 protein has one entry. Among around 790,000 distinct CDR3 sequences listed, approximately 22% were seen once. The material sequenced was PBMCs from blood, taken less than 6 days after vaccination. Receptor source: a man aged 45-60 years who received an inactivated influenza vaccine.

The chain couples TRBV10-3 to TRBJ2-3; a weak D match, TRBD2 (6 bases). The V end lost 10 bases, the J end lost 3 bases, and 17 bases lay between the germline ends. The CDR3 length is 14 residues. Germline CDR1 is ENHRY and CDR2 is SYGVKD. The CDR3 DNA is TGTGCCACACGCCGGGACTCGGGAACAGATACGCAGTATTTT. Its protein product is CATRRDSGTDTQYF.

This clonotype has just a few counts. The chain recombines TRBV5-1 with TRBJ2-3; D may be TRBD1 or TRBD2 (5 bases each). V was shortened by 4 bases and J by 6 bases, with 15 bases between the two germline ends. This CDR3 has 14 amino acids. CDR1 is SGHRS, CDR2 YFSETQ, per germline. CDR3 sequence reads: CASSPGTSVDTQYF. The CDR3 nucleotides are TGCGCCAGCAGCCCCGGGACGTCTGTGGATACGCAGTATTTT.

This clonotype has at least ten counts. The chain couples TRBV6-2 or TRBV6-3 to TRBJ2-7; D gene unclear. The length of the CDR3 is 12 residues. Germline assignment: CDR1 MNHEY and CDR2 SVGEGT. V shed 5 bases and J shed 3 bases, with 8 bases lying between them. This CDR3 reads CASSESSYEQYF. The CDR3 nucleotides are TGTGCCAGCAGTGAATCGAGCTACGAGCAGTACTTC.

This clonotype was observed a handful of times. The chain has TRBV12-3 or TRBV12-4 and TRBJ1-2; D is unclear. V was cut by 3 bases and J by 7 bases, with 9 bases left in between. This CDR3 has 12 residues. CDR3 amino acids: CASSFVGSGYTF. The CDR3 DNA sequence: TGTGCCAGCAGTTTTGTGGGCAGTGGCTACACCTTC.

The CDR3 DNA is TGCAGCGTGGCCGAGGATGGCTACACCTTC. Translating gives CSVAEDGYTF. V gene TRBV29-1 combines with J gene TRBJ1-2; D call uncertain. Trimming removed 6 bases from V and 6 bases from J, with 8 bases in between. Germline V gene lookup returns CDR1 SQVTM and CDR2 ANQGSEA. The CDR3 totals 10 residues.

This clonotype has a handful of counts. The chain combines TRBV9 with TRBJ1-5; tentatively, D is TRBD1 (5 bases). The length of the CDR3 is 15 residues. The germline V gene has CDR1 SGDLS and CDR2 YYNGEE. With 2 bases removed from V and 9 bases from J, the gap between germline ends came to 18 bases. CDR3 region: CASSVGPTSEGPQHF. The CDR3 region has the DNA TGTGCCAGCAGCGTGGGACCGACTAGCGAGGGGCCCCAGCATTTT.

The V gene is TRBV20-1, the J gene TRBJ2-3; D not certain. The CDR3 extends over 18 amino acids. Germline lookup yields CDR1 DFQATT and CDR2 SNEGSKA (reference sequence). The V and J ends lost 0 bases and 2 bases respectively, with 21 bases between them. The CDR3 sequence is CSARDVWLRNSFTDTQYF. CDR3 sequence (DNA): TGCAGTGCTAGAGATGTATGGTTGCGAAACTCCTTCACAGATACGCAGTATTTT.

This clonotype was picked up one time. The chain links TRBV4-1 to TRBJ2-2, with a tentative D call TRBD1 (6 bases). The CDR3 length is 16 residues. The ends were cut back, 1 base at V and 1 base at J, with 10 bases in the middle. From germline, CDR1 is MGHRA and CDR2 YSYEKL. CDR3 nucleotides: TGCGCCAGCAGCCAAGTCGACAGGATGAACACCGGGGAGCTGTTTTTT. This sequence encodes CASSQVDRMNTGELFF.

CDR3 region: CASTRDPPSSSYNEQFF. CDR3 sequence (DNA): TGTGCCAGCACCCGGGACCCCCCATCGAGCTCCTACAATGAGCAGTTCTTC. The genes are TRBV6-2 or TRBV6-3 and TRBJ2-1; perhaps D is TRBD1 or TRBD2 (5 bases each). The CDR3 extends over 17 amino acids. Trimming removed 7 bases at V and 0 bases at J, with 19 bases between. The germline V gene has CDR1 MNHEY and CDR2 SVGEGT.

V gene TRBV7-8 combines with J gene TRBJ2-7; D is perhaps TRBD1 (5 bases). There are 14 residues in the CDR3. From germline, CDR1 is SGHVS and CDR2 FQNEAQ. V was trimmed by 3 bases and J by 2 bases, leaving 11 bases between them. The CDR3 reads CASSLGRFTYEQYF. DNA for the CDR3: TGTGCCAGCAGCTTGGGGCGCTTCACCTACGAGCAGTACTTC.

The table lists this clonotype with a few counts. The chain uses TRBV29-1 and TRBJ2-2, with 8 nucleotides matching TRBD1. Germline V gene sequence: CDR1 SQVTM, CDR2 ANQGSEA. V was pared by 6 bases and J by 5 bases, with 2 bases of the junction left unmatched. The CDR3 runs 12 residues. The CDR3 region is CSVRTGTGELFF. The CDR3 region has the DNA TGCAGCGTACGGACAGGGACCGGGGAGCTGTTTTTT.

This clonotype turned up a few times. The chain uses TRBV28 and TRBJ1-1, with TRBD1 matching over 7 bases. Trimming at V came to 3 bases and at J to 4 bases, leaving 11 bases not matched to a gene. Germline-derived CDR1 and CDR2 are MDHEN and SYDVKM. The CDR3 sequence is 16 residues long. The CDR3 sequence: CASSFLGQILGTEAFF. In nucleotides, the CDR3 is TGTGCCAGCAGTTTCTTGGGACAGATCCTGGGCACTGAAGCTTTCTTT.

The rearrangement links TRBV20-1 to TRBJ1-5; 8 positions agree with TRBD1. This CDR3 has 14 residues. V shed 3 bases, J shed 6 bases, and the junction held 7 bases outside the gene matches. Germline V CDR1 and CDR2: DFQATT, SNEGSKA (reference sequence). This CDR3 is CSARAGQGSQPQHF. For the CDR3, the DNA is TGCAGTGCTAGGGCAGGACAGGGATCTCAGCCCCAGCATTTT.

This clonotype came up a few times. The chain carries TRBV6-1 and TRBJ2-7; a weak D match, TRBD2 (5 bases). Germline V lookup: CDR1 MNHNS, CDR2 SASEGT. The CDR3 covers 16 residues. Trimming stripped 4 bases from V and 3 bases from J, with 19 bases between. In nucleotides, the CDR3 is TGTGCCAGCAGTGCCCCAGGTAGAAAAGGGAGCTACGAGCAGTACTTC. As protein: CASSAPGRKGSYEQYF.

The chain couples TRBV4-3 to TRBJ1-1; the D gene is possibly TRBD1 (6 bases). CDR3 length: 15 residues. Per the germline V gene, CDR1 is LGHNA and CDR2 is YSLEER. V lost 1 base and J lost 0, with 9 bases in between. The CDR3 loop reads CASSQGAGVNTEAFF. The DNA of the CDR3 is TGCGCCAGCAGCCAAGGGGCAGGGGTGAACACTGAAGCTTTCTTT.

The rearrangement uses TRBV24-1 and TRBJ1-1, with D possibly TRBD1 on 5 matching bases. The CDR3 totals 12 residues. CDR1 KGHDR and CDR2 SFDVKD come from the germline V gene. Trimming stripped 4 bases from V and 4 bases from J, with 6 bases between. The DNA of the CDR3 is TGTGCCACCAGTGAAAGGGGCACTGAAGCTTTCTTT. It yields the protein CATSERGTEAFF.

The chain couples TRBV7-9 to TRBJ2-7; possibly TRBD1 for D (6 bases). The germline V and J ends were trimmed by 4 bases and 3 bases, with 19 bases remaining between them. The CDR3 spans 16 residues. The germline V gene encodes CDR1 SEHNR and CDR2 FQNEAQ (reference sequence). In DNA, the CDR3 is TGTGCCAGCAGCTACCGGACTCCGGACAGAAGCTACGAGCAGTACTTC. This translates into CASSYRTPDRSYEQYF.

Only a few counts were recorded for this clonotype. The CDR3 here is CARESSRDRGNRVTEAFF. The CDR3 nucleotides read TGTGCCAGAGAATCCAGCCGGGACAGGGGCAATCGAGTCACTGAAGCTTTCTTT. The chain uses TRBV25-1 and TRBJ1-1; 10 bases are a match to TRBD1. Germline lookup yields CDR1 MGHDK and CDR2 SYGVNS. This CDR3 has 18 residues. V shed 9 bases and J 4 bases; nucleotides not matched to a gene: 20.

The V and J genes are TRBV5-1 and TRBJ2-2; 7 bases line up with TRBD2. V was pared by 3 bases and J by 4 bases, with 9 bases of the junction left unmatched. Germline V lookup: CDR1 SGHRS, CDR2 YFSETQ. This CDR3 contains 16 residues. Here the CDR3 reads CASSSQAGLRTGELFF. The CDR3 coding sequence is TGCGCCAGCAGCTCCCAAGCGGGACTACGCACCGGGGAGCTGTTTTTT.

The J gene is TRBJ2-3, the V gene TRBV5-1; D is uncertain. The CDR3 covers 15 residues. CDR1 SGHRS and CDR2 YFSETQ come from the germline V gene. V was clipped by 1 base and J by 0 bases, with 9 bases between them. The CDR3: CASSLSSQSTDTQYF. Here the CDR3 DNA reads TGCGCCAGCAGCTTGTCCTCGCAAAGCACAGATACGCAGTATTTT.

This clonotype has a count of ten or more. The J gene is TRBJ2-4, the V gene TRBV5-1; TRBD1 matches 10 bases. From germline, CDR1 is SGHRS and CDR2 YFSETQ. The CDR3 totals 14 residues. Unmatched junction bases numbered 1, after V lost 0 bases and J lost 7 bases. Here the CDR3 reads CASSLGTGGNIQYF. In DNA form, the CDR3 reads TGCGCCAGCAGCTTGGGGACAGGGGGGAACATTCAGTACTTC.